The 9 T cell receptor beta chains given below trace back to one sample, sequenced in a study of cytomegalovirus exposure and HLA in healthy donors. The repertoire was sequenced with immunoSEQ multiplex PCR; TCRdb's copy has only in-frame clones and lacks some. The top ten hold approximately 3.1% of the sample, which has 200,000 to 300,000 clones, about 90% seen once. The sequenced sample consisted of PBMCs. The source of these receptors is a young woman in good health and CMV-seronegative.

This clone has only one observation. V gene TRBV19 combines with J gene TRBJ2-1; TRBD2 agrees at 8 bases. After removal of 6 bases from V and 4 bases from J, the junction contained 8 bases not matched to a gene. Germline V gene lookup returns CDR1 LNHDA and CDR2 SQIVND (reference sequence). The CDR3 loop spans 15 amino acids. In DNA form, the CDR3 reads TGTGCCAGTAGACCAACTAGCGGAGGGTACAATGAGCAGTTCTTC. This gives the protein CASRPTSGGYNEQFF.

The CDR3 region is CASSRTGGGETQYF. In DNA, the CDR3 is TGTGCCAGCAGTCGGACAGGGGGCGGAGAGACCCAGTACTTC. The chain combines TRBV6-6 with TRBJ2-5; 11 bases are a match to TRBD1. Germline V lookup: CDR1 MNHNY, CDR2 SVGAGI (reference sequence). Trimming at V came to 5 bases and at J to 4 bases, leaving 3 bases not matched to a gene. This CDR3 has 14 amino acids.

The genes are TRBV5-1 and TRBJ2-7; 13 bases map to TRBD2. The CDR3 covers 17 residues. J gave up 1 base and V 4 bases, and 8 bases lay outside the gene matches. Germline CDR1 reads SGHRS; CDR2 reads YFSETQ. CDR3 bases: TGCGCCAGCAGCGTGGGACTAGCGGGACTGTTATCCTACGAGCAGTACTTC. Protein sequence: CASSVGLAGLLSYEQYF.

The CDR3 sequence: CASSLSAGGYEQYF. The CDR3 DNA is TGTGCCAGCAGCTTAAGCGCAGGGGGCTACGAGCAGTACTTC. The V and J genes are TRBV7-6 and TRBJ2-7; 7 bases fit TRBD1. The trim removed 2 bases at V and 3 bases at J, leaving 4 bases unmatched. Germline loops: CDR1 SGHVS, CDR2 FNYEAQ. This CDR3 comprises 14 residues.

V gene TRBV28 combines with J gene TRBJ2-7; TRBD2 agrees at 7 bases. The CDR3 spans 16 residues. V trimming: 4 bases; J trimming: 1 base; junction bases outside the gene matches: 10. CDR1 and CDR2 (germline): MDHEN, SYDVKM. The CDR3 coding sequence is TGTGCCAGCAGTTCTATCGAGCGGGACCCTTCCTACGAGCAGTACTTC. Translated: CASSSIERDPSYEQYF.

The rearrangement uses TRBV4-3 and TRBJ1-1; 8 bases are shared with TRBD1. Germline CDR1 is LGHNA and CDR2 is YSLEER. V dropped 1 base and J dropped 2; count of bases not matched to a gene: 3. This CDR3 has 15 residues. The CDR3: CASSQGAGGNTEAFF. CDR3 nucleotide sequence: TGCGCCAGCAGCCAAGGGGCAGGGGGCAACACTGAAGCTTTCTTT.

The gene calls are TRBV5-1 and TRBJ2-6, with D unresolved. Germline lookup yields CDR1 SGHRS and CDR2 YFSETQ. The V gene lost 2 bases and the J gene lost 0 bases, with 6 bases spanning the gap. The CDR3 length is 15 residues. The CDR3 DNA reads TGCGCCAGCAGCTTCCCCAACTCTGGGGCCAACGTCCTGACTTTC. This translates into CASSFPNSGANVLTF.

J is TRBJ2-4 and V is TRBV6-1; no clear D. This CDR3 has 13 amino acids. Trimming took 5 bases from V and 11 from J, leaving 16 bases between them. Germline V lookup: CDR1 MNHNS, CDR2 SASEGT. The CDR3 bases are TGTGCCAGCAGTCTGCAGAATAGAGACTTTCAGTACTTC. Its translation: CASSLQNRDFQYF.

The chain is built from TRBV29-1 and TRBJ2-1, with D unresolved. V was clipped by 7 bases and J by 0 bases, with 10 bases between them. This CDR3 has 13 residues. Germline assignment: CDR1 SQVTM and CDR2 ANQGSEA. For the CDR3, the DNA is TGCAGCGCGGATAAGAGCTCCTACAATGAGCAGTTCTTC. Its translation is CSADKSSYNEQFF.